This entry lists 18 T cell receptor beta chains sequenced from one sample in a study of blood T cell repertoires in COVID-19 (dated by TCRdb to 2018 to 2020). The library was generated by the immunoSEQ multiplex PCR assay. TCRdb re-hosts the immuneACCESS table, in-frame sequences only. Its copies lack some clones; in the studies checked, an unresolved V gene accounts for under half of them, and the cause for the rest is not known. A total of under 85,000 clones appear in this sample, less than 85% of them only once. The ten largest clones add up to about an eighth of the sample. The sequenced material came from peripheral blood. The source is a man in his forties or fifties with COVID-19, enrolled during active disease.

V is TRBV19 and J is TRBJ1-2; possible D gene TRBD1, 6 bases. V lost 5 bases and J 6 bases, leaving 22 bases between the germline ends. This CDR3 region has 16 residues. Germline loops: CDR1 LNHDA, CDR2 SQIVND (reference sequence). CDR3 DNA: TGTGCCAGTAGTTCCCGGGACATACCTCTTTTGCATGGCTACACCTTC. Protein product: CASSSRDIPLLHGYTF.

The gene calls are TRBV11-3 and TRBJ1-2; D unclear. The CDR3 totals 12 residues. Germline-derived CDR1 and CDR2 are SGHNT and YENEEA. V lost 0 bases, J lost 8 bases, and 7 bases lay in between. The CDR3 nucleotides are TGTGCCAGCAGCTTAGACGGCGGAGGCTACACCTTC. Residues: CASSLDGGGYTF. Drawing the rest from reference TRBV11-3 and TRBJ1-2, the complete variable domain is EAGVVQSPRYKIIEKKQPVAFWCNPISGHNTLYWYLQNLGQGPELLIRYENEEAVDDSQLPKDRFSAERLKGVDSTLKIQPAELGDSAVYLCASSLDGGGYTFGSGTRLTVV.

V gene TRBV19 combines with J gene TRBJ2-3; 10 positions agree with TRBD1. The CDR3 runs to 14 residues. In germline, CDR1 is LNHDA, CDR2 SQIVND (reference sequence). V dropped 11 bases and J dropped 2; count of bases not matched to a gene: 7. CDR3 sequence reads: CAATGTGDTDTQYF. The CDR3 DNA is TGTGCCGCGACCGGGACAGGGGACACAGATACGCAGTATTTT.

This chain links TRBV30 with TRBJ2-6; no definite D call. The V end was cut by 7 bases, the J end by 0 bases, with 10 bases between. The CDR3 extends over 14 amino acids. Germline lookup yields CDR1 GTSNPN and CDR2 SVGIG (reference sequence). The CDR3 here is CAFSADSGANVLTF. The DNA for the CDR3 is TGTGCCTTCTCTGCGGACTCTGGGGCCAACGTCCTGACTTTC.

CDR3 protein: CASSDSPGSLTDTQYF. CDR3 DNA: TGTGCCAGCAGTGACTCCCCCGGGAGCCTCACAGATACGCAGTATTTT. This chain joins TRBV6-4 and TRBJ2-3; D possibly corresponds to TRBD2 (6 bases). Germline CDR1 is MRHNA and CDR2 is SNTAGT. There are 16 residues in the CDR3. Trimming stripped 0 bases from V and 2 bases from J, with 12 bases between.

The chain links TRBV6-1 to TRBJ2-7; 9 bases match TRBD1. The V gene's germline CDR1 is MNHNS and CDR2 SASEGT. With V trimmed by 2 bases and J by 5 bases, 13 bases remained unmatched. The CDR3 length is 17 residues. The chain's CDR3 is CASSEKGWLQGADEQYF. In DNA form, the CDR3 reads TGTGCCAGCAGTGAAAAAGGATGGTTACAGGGGGCGGACGAGCAGTACTTC.

The chain has TRBV9 and TRBJ1-5; weak D call: TRBD1 (6 bases). This CDR3 is built from 15 residues. Germline loops: CDR1 SGDLS, CDR2 YYNGEE. V dropped 4 bases and J dropped 5 bases, with 16 bases sitting between them. The CDR3 DNA reads as TGTGCCAGCAGCCCAGGAAGGGGGAGTTATCAGCCCCAGCATTTT. Translating gives CASSPGRGSYQPQHF.

V and J are TRBV7-2 and TRBJ2-7; D perhaps matches TRBD2 (6 bases). The germline CDR1 and CDR2 sequences are SGHTA and FQGNSA. V shed 5 bases and J shed 5 bases, with 19 bases lying between them. The CDR3 runs to 15 residues. Here the CDR3 DNA reads TGTGCCAGCAGCAAACGTCCGGAGGGTACCCACGAGCAGTACTTC. Protein product: CASSKRPEGTHEQYF.

V usage is TRBV9 and J usage is TRBJ1-1; the match to TRBD1 covers 7 bases. The length of the CDR3 is 14 residues. The germline gives CDR1 SGDLS, CDR2 YYNGEE. J lost 6 bases, V lost 0 bases, and 5 bases had no gene match. CDR3 nucleotides: TGTGCCAGCAGCGTAGTGTCAGGGGGTGCTGAAGCTTTCTTT. It yields the protein CASSVVSGGAEAFF.

This clone is a singleton in its sample. The chain uses TRBV10-3 and TRBJ2-7; weak D call: TRBD1 (5 bases). The ends were cut back, 11 bases at V and 7 bases at J, with 18 bases in the middle. The germline V gene has CDR1 ENHRY and CDR2 SYGVKD. This CDR3 contains 12 residues. CDR3 region: CAARGSPGEQYF. In DNA form, the CDR3 reads TGTGCCGCCCGCGGCTCACCAGGGGAGCAGTACTTC.

The chain is built from TRBV27 and TRBJ2-3, with a possible D match to TRBD2 (7 bases). CDR3 size: 17 residues. V was pared by 8 bases and J by 6 bases, with 27 bases between. Germline CDR1 and CDR2: MNHEY and SMNVEV (reference sequence). The CDR3 spells CASERRRGADWLDTQYF. Here the CDR3 DNA reads TGTGCCAGCGAGCGCCGTCGGGGGGCTGATTGGCTCGATACGCAGTATTTT.

This clone has only a few counts. The rearrangement joins TRBV7-2 to TRBJ1-2; D is unresolved. V was pared by 1 base and J by 6 bases, with 9 bases between. The V gene's germline CDR1 is SGHTA and CDR2 FQGNSA. The CDR3 has 13 residues. The DNA of the CDR3 is TGTGCCAGCAGCTTAGAAAGGCGGGATGGCTACACCTTC. Its translation is CASSLERRDGYTF.

The count of this clone is one. The chain employs TRBV4-3 and TRBJ1-6, with 8 bases identical to TRBD1. This CDR3 is 19 amino acids long. In germline, CDR1 is LGHNA, CDR2 YSLEER. The ends lost 0 bases at V and 4 bases at J; junction bases unmatched: 11. For the CDR3, the DNA is TGCGCCAGCAGCCAAGAATTTGGGCAGGGGGCGGGTTATAATTCACCCCTCCACTTT. It encodes CASSQEFGQGAGYNSPLHF.

J is TRBJ2-1 and V is TRBV7-9, with 9 nucleotides matching TRBD1. V dropped 3 bases and J dropped 6; count of bases not matched to a gene: 6. Germline lookup yields CDR1 SEHNR and CDR2 FQNEAQ (reference sequence). CDR3 length equals 15 residues. CDR3 DNA: TGTGCCAGCAGCTTTACAGGGGGCGCGGGCAATGAGCAGTTCTTC. Translating gives CASSFTGGAGNEQFF.

This chain connects TRBV3-1 (or the pseudogene TRBV3-2) to TRBJ2-2; D uncertain. The CDR3 is 15 residues long. Germline CDR1 is LGHDT and CDR2 is YNNKEL (reference sequence). V was clipped by 0 bases and J by 6 bases, with 11 bases between them. The CDR3 region is CASSQEGPTPGELFF. DNA for the CDR3: TGTGCCAGCAGCCAAGAGGGCCCGACCCCCGGGGAGCTGTTTTTT.

This clone showed up just once. One junction end does not reproduce the germline sequence, and a read error may be involved. The genes are TRBV7-3 and TRBJ1-3; 9 bases fit TRBD1. The germline gives CDR1 SGHTA, CDR2 FQGTGA. The CDR3 totals 15 residues. Here the CDR3 reads CASSVTGGTGNTIYF. CDR3 coding DNA: TGTGCCAGCAGCGTAACAGGGGGCACTGGAAACACCATATATTTT.

The V gene is TRBV11-2, the J gene TRBJ2-1; 9 nucleotides align to TRBD1. This CDR3 has 15 residues. The V segment lost 5 bases and the J segment 2 bases; nucleotides outside the gene matches: 4. Germline V CDR1 and CDR2: SGHAT, FQNNGV. The CDR3 DNA is TGTGCCAGCAGCGTGACAGGGGGTCCCTACAATGAGCAGTTCTTC. Translating gives CASSVTGGPYNEQFF.

Turning to this clone: At one boundary the junction diverges from the germline segment, which might be a read error. The V and J genes are TRBV2 and TRBJ1-2, with 9 bases that match TRBD1. This CDR3 region has 13 residues. Germline CDR1 reads SNHLY; CDR2 reads FYNNEI. The CDR3 loop reads CASSEGTGLGYTF. CDR3 coding DNA: TGTGCCAGCAGCGAAGGGACAGGGCTTGGCTACACCTTC.